This T cell receptor (beta chain) was documented in a study of blood T cells in healthy people across ages. V gave up 11 bases and J gave up 4 bases, with 13 bases separating them. CDR1 and CDR2 (germline): MNHEY, SVGEGT. CDR3 size: 12 residues. It was with a sample-barcoded 5' primer and a J-beta primer mix that a second PCR of about 6 to 12 cycles was run. TCRdb re-derived calls from the 5' RACE reads in MiXCR, one entry per CDR3 protein. Of 700,000 or so distinct CDR3 sequences listed, 20% to 25% are singletons. This clonotype has a handful of counts. The sample taken for sequencing was blood. This chain links TRBV6-2 or TRBV6-3 with TRBJ2-3; D is perhaps TRBD2 (6 bases). The receptor was isolated from a man between 65 and 79 years old in good health. CDR3 coding DNA: TGTGCCGCCGCGGACTACGCAGATACGCAGTATTTT. Protein sequence: CAAADYADTQYF.